One T cell receptor beta chain is described in this entry. The sample comes from a study of control samples from healthy donors and cancer patients. Germline V gene lookup returns CDR1 KGHSH and CDR2 LQKENI. CDR3 length: 15 amino acids. Unmatched junction bases numbered 10, after V lost 3 bases and J lost 8 bases. Using immunoSEQ multiplex PCR, the repertoire was profiled, and TCRdb retains in-frame clones only, with some absent. Of 200,000 to 250,000 clones listed, 85% to 95% were seen once; the top ten hold about 1.6%. The TCR originated in a man over 45 in good health. V and J are TRBV18 and TRBJ2-1, with TRBD1 identical over 7 bases. The sequenced sample was blood. For the CDR3, the DNA is TGTGCCAGCTCACCGGGTCGGACAGGTCTTTATGAGCAGTTCTTC. Translation gives CASSPGRTGLYEQFF. Combining the CDR3 with reference TRBV18 and TRBJ2-1 gives the whole variable domain NAGVMQNPRHLVRRRGQEARLRCSPMKGHSHVYWYRQLPEEGLKFMVYLQKENIIDESGMPKERFSAEFPKEGPSILRIQQVVRGDSAAYFCASSPGRTGLYEQFFGPGTRLTVL.